The 10 T cell receptor beta chains below come from one sample, sequenced in a study of shared clonotypes between healthy human individuals. Assay: immunoSEQ multiplex PCR; the TCRdb copy retains only in-frame clones and omits some. The sample holds about a million clones; roughly 72% are singletons and the top ten take about 1.5%. Sequencing was performed on memory CD4+ T cells sorted from blood. The subset denotes: CD45RA-negative fraction. These receptors were taken from a young man in good health.

The chain couples TRBV30 to TRBJ1-6; no definite D call. V lost 4 bases, J lost 9 bases, and 16 bases lay in between. CDR1 GTSNPN and CDR2 SVGIG come from the germline V gene (reference sequence). The CDR3 runs to 14 residues. CDR3 DNA sequence: TGTGCCTGGAACCCCGGCGGGGTTCGTTCACCCCTCCACTTT. It codes for CAWNPGGVRSPLHF.

This clone showed up just a few times. This sequence joins TRBV19 and TRBJ1-5; 8 nucleotides line up with TRBD1. The CDR3 covers 19 residues. The junction had 18 bases not matched to a gene; V was cut back by 6 bases and J by 2 bases. The germline V gene encodes CDR1 LNHDA and CDR2 SQIVND (reference sequence). Here the CDR3 reads CASRRLGAQGVFGNQPQHF. The DNA of the CDR3 is TGTGCCAGTAGACGCTTAGGGGCACAGGGGGTTTTTGGCAATCAGCCCCAGCATTTT.

Note on this clone: Other nucleotide sequences in the sample specify the same CDR3. J is TRBJ1-1 and V is TRBV7-9; D is undetermined. The CDR3 consists of 13 residues. Germline V CDR1 and CDR2: SEHNR, FQNEAQ (reference sequence). V lost 4 bases and J 2 bases, leaving 8 bases between the germline ends. CDR3 amino acids: CASSSSGNTEAFF. For the CDR3, the DNA is TGTGCCAGCAGCTCCTCAGGTAACACTGAAGCTTTCTTT.

The chain uses TRBV5-6 and TRBJ2-5; no clear D. In germline, CDR1 is SGHDT, CDR2 YYEEEE. V was pared by 6 bases and J by 4 bases, with 16 bases between. This CDR3 spans 14 amino acids. The CDR3 DNA is TGTGCCAGCACCCCCCCGGGCAGCATAGAGACCCAGTACTTC. Amino acids: CASTPPGSIETQYF. Drawing the rest from reference TRBV5-6 and TRBJ2-5, the complete variable domain is DAGVTQSPTHLIKTRGQQVTLRCSPKSGHDTVSWYQQALGQGPQFIFQYYEEEERQRGNFPDRFSGHQFPNYSSELNVNALLLGDSALYLCASTPPGSIETQYFGPGTRLLVL.

The genes are TRBV10-3 and TRBJ2-7; D remains unclear. This CDR3 has 14 residues. The germline V gene has CDR1 ENHRY and CDR2 SYGVKD. Trimming pared 4 bases from V and 1 base from J, leaving 11 bases between. The CDR3 protein is CAISGTAVSYEQYF. In DNA, the CDR3 is TGTGCCATCAGTGGGACGGCAGTATCCTACGAGCAGTACTTC.

This clone was found a few times. The chain is built from TRBV27 and TRBJ2-7, with a possible D match to TRBD2 (6 bases). The length of the CDR3 is 17 residues. The V gene's germline CDR1 is MNHEY and CDR2 SMNVEV (reference sequence). V shed 5 bases and J shed 7 bases, with 27 bases lying between them. The CDR3 nucleotides read TGTGCCAGCAGTCCCTACCCGCAGAGAGCGGGCGGCGGAGAGCAGTACTTC. Translated: CASSPYPQRAGGGEQYF.

V usage is TRBV6-6 and J usage is TRBJ2-5, with D possibly being TRBD2 (5 bases). The CDR3 runs to 13 residues. Between the trimmed V and J ends, which lost 0 bases and 3 bases, there was a span of 5 bases. The germline V gene has CDR1 MNHNY and CDR2 SVGAGI (reference sequence). In nucleotides, the CDR3 is TGTGCCAGCAGTTACTCGACTAAAGAGACCCAGTACTTC. Its protein is CASSYSTKETQYF.

V usage is TRBV7-9 and J usage is TRBJ2-1; TRBD2 aligns across 7 bases. With 2 bases clipped from V and 5 bases from J, the junction kept 6 bases outside the gene matches. CDR3 length equals 15 residues. CDR1 and CDR2 (germline): SEHNR, FQNEAQ (reference sequence). The CDR3 region is CASSLPLLANNEQFF. CDR3 coding DNA: TGTGCCAGCAGCTTACCGTTACTAGCGAACAATGAGCAGTTCTTC.

Of note for this clone: It may be a read error: a sequence one base away is much more abundant. The CDR3 bases are TGCGCCAGCAGCTTGGAGGTGGGCACCGGGGAGCTGTTTTTT. It is translated as CASSLEVGTGELFF. V usage is TRBV5-1 and J usage is TRBJ2-2; D call uncertain. The CDR3 is 14 residues long. The germline V and J ends were trimmed by 0 bases and 4 bases, with 7 bases remaining between them. Looked up from germline, CDR1 is SGHRS and CDR2 is YFSETQ.

The chain couples TRBV30 to TRBJ2-1, with D maybe TRBD1 (6 bases). Per the germline V gene, CDR1 is GTSNPN and CDR2 is SVGIG (reference sequence). The V gene lost 1 base and the J gene lost 9 bases, with 16 bases spanning the gap. This CDR3 comprises 14 residues. For the CDR3, the DNA is TGTGCCTGGAGTGCCATGCTTCTAGGGGGTGAGCAGTTCTTC. As protein: CAWSAMLLGGEQFF.